The 6 T cell receptor beta chains below were found in one sample sequenced in a study of blood T cells in healthy people across ages. Using a J-beta primer mix together with a sample-barcoded 5' primer, a second PCR was run for about 6 to 11 cycles. Each CDR3 protein is one row after TCRdb ran MiXCR on the 5' RACE reads. The sample comprises 1.5 million or so distinct CDR3 sequences, approximately 40% of which are singletons, and under 8% rests with the top ten. Sequenced input: blood. These receptor sequences come from a woman younger than 30 in good health.

As concerns this clonotype: The junction departs from the called germline gene at one end, perhaps through a read error. This chain connects TRBV6-1 to TRBJ2-1; the match to TRBD2 covers 7 bases. The CDR3 spans 14 residues. From germline, CDR1 is MNHNS and CDR2 SASEGT. CDR3 nucleotides: TGTGCCAGCAGTGCTTCGGGAGGTGGGAATGGGCAGTTCTTC. Its translation: CASSASGGGNGQFF.

V gene TRBV30 combines with J gene TRBJ1-2; D uncertain. This CDR3 is built from 15 residues. V was cut by 3 bases and J by 4 bases, with 18 bases left in between. Germline V gene data show CDR1 as GTSNPN and CDR2 as SVGIG (reference sequence). This CDR3 reads CAWSVLQFAGYGYTF. Here the CDR3 DNA reads TGTGCCTGGAGCGTGTTACAGTTTGCAGGCTATGGCTACACCTTC.

This chain links TRBV2 with TRBJ2-3, with unresolved D. In germline, CDR1 is SNHLY, CDR2 FYNNEI. The CDR3 spans 13 residues. The V end was cut by 3 bases, the J end by 4 bases, with 8 bases between. The DNA for the CDR3 is TGTGCCAGCAGTGACGGCTACTCAGATACGCAGTATTTT. Translation gives CASSDGYSDTQYF.

The V call is TRBV4-2, the J call TRBJ2-1, with TRBD2 identical over 8 bases. In germline, CDR1 is LGHNA, CDR2 YNFKEQ. V lost 2 bases and J lost 3; bases outside the gene matches: 6. The CDR3 loop spans 16 amino acids. The CDR3 here is CASSQNSGLVYNEQFF. CDR3 in DNA: TGTGCCAGCAGCCAAAACTCGGGACTAGTCTACAATGAGCAGTTCTTC.

This chain connects TRBV28 to TRBJ1-6; 9 nucleotides match TRBD1. J lost 9 bases, V lost 5 bases, and 8 bases had no gene match. The CDR3 runs to 15 residues. The germline CDR1 and CDR2 sequences are MDHEN and SYDVKM. CDR3 sequence: CASSRNTGGGSPLHF. The DNA for the CDR3 is TGTGCCAGCAGTCGAAATACAGGGGGCGGTTCACCCCTCCACTTT.

The chain combines TRBV4-1 with TRBJ2-1; the D gene is possibly TRBD2 (6 bases). Deletions cut 1 base from V and 3 bases from J, with 13 bases between. There are 16 residues in the CDR3. Germline assignment: CDR1 MGHRA and CDR2 YSYEKL. The DNA for the CDR3 is TGCGCCAGCAGCCAAGGGGAGACTAGTTACTACAATGAGCAGTTCTTC. As protein: CASSQGETSYYNEQFF.